This paragraph covers one TCR beta chain sequence. The data originate from a study of blood T cell repertoires in COVID-19. Study in general: Acute and convalescent COVID-19 specimens originated in the United States, Italy and Spain. Sample material is recorded as cDNA or gDNA derived from T cells, B-cell-depleted T cells, or PBMCs.

CDR1 is MDHEN and CDR2 is SYDVKM in the germline V gene. The germline V and J ends were trimmed by 3 bases and 2 bases, with 8 bases remaining between them. CDR3 size: 15 residues. As originally analysed: Quantification of nucleated cells was approximated via reference gene primer amplification. Clones were sequenced by immunoSEQ multiplex PCR, and TCRdb holds only the in-frame ones, with some missing. V, J and clone size were drawn from that table, and D and trimming were deduced from the DNA. The sample has approximately 250,000 clones; roughly 84% are singletons. This receptor was taken from a woman in her forties or fifties with acute or convalescent COVID-19. Sample: peripheral blood. J is TRBJ2-6 and V is TRBV28; D unresolved. The CDR3: CASSLATTGANVLTF. The CDR3 region has the DNA TGTGCCAGCAGTTTGGCCACTACTGGGGCCAACGTCCTGACTTTC.